The entry below describes one TCR beta chain. Its antigen remains unknown. The data were taken from a study of cytomegalovirus exposure and HLA in healthy donors. It was with 60 Vbeta and 13 Jbeta primers that the PCR ran. TCRdb keeps only in-frame clones here, not all; method: immunoSEQ multiplex PCR. The repertoire holds about 140,000 clones, with 80% as singletons. The CDR3 has 15 amino acids. Per the germline V gene, CDR1 is MNHEY and CDR2 is SVGAGI. V lost 6 bases to trimming and J lost 4 bases; unmatched junction nucleotides: 11. General study points: Reportedly, fewer N-insertions than the approximately 690-donor mean appeared in an Asian-associated ancestry cluster in a later analysis. HLA alleles showed associations with 16,951 TCR beta sequences in a later analysis, at a 0.05 false discovery rate. Earlier findings revealed that most TCR beta V segments proved productive either about 87% or about 30% of the time.

Material: PBMCs. The TCR originated in a male donor in good health and CMV-seronegative. The V and J genes are TRBV6-5 and TRBJ2-7; TRBD1 aligns across 8 bases. This chain's CDR3 is CASSSRDRRMYEQYF. In DNA, the CDR3 is TGTGCCAGCAGCTCCCGGGACAGGAGAATGTACGAGCAGTACTTC.